One sample yielded the 19 T cell receptor beta chains listed below, sequenced in a study of OX40 agonist ivuxolimab in advanced cancers. The method was the immunoSEQ multiplex PCR assay. TCRdb retrieved this table from immuneACCESS and kept in-frame rearrangements only. Not all clones are present; in checked studies, unresolved V genes account for under half, and no reason is known for the remainder. In all, the sample holds 80,000 or so clones, and less than 95% of those were seen once. About 1.8% of the sample is in the top ten clones. Specimen: CD4+ or CD8+ T cells sorted from blood, collected in a trial of the OX40 agonist ivuxolimab. The receptors stem from an adult with an advanced solid tumor such as melanoma, head and neck, liver or kidney cancer.

This clone was seen a few times. The chain uses TRBV2 and TRBJ1-1; no firm D call. The germline V gene encodes CDR1 SNHLY and CDR2 FYNNEI. The V and J ends lost 4 bases and 3 bases respectively, with 9 bases between them. The CDR3 loop spans 13 amino acids. CDR3: CASSVGFYTEAFF. CDR3 nucleotides: TGTGCCAGCAGTGTGGGTTTCTACACTGAAGCTTTCTTT.

J is TRBJ2-1 and V is TRBV6-5, with D hard to call. V was shortened by 5 bases and J by 5 bases, with 16 bases between the two germline ends. The germline CDR1 and CDR2 sequences are MNHEY and SVGAGI. CDR3 length: 15 residues. The DNA of the CDR3 is TGTGCCAGCAGTCCCACAACCGGGCCCCACAATGAGCAGTTCTTC. Protein product: CASSPTTGPHNEQFF.

The chain combines TRBV21-1 with TRBJ2-5. TRBV21-1 counts as a pseudogene. The CDR3 has 16 residues. The CDR3 bases are TGTGCCAGCAAGGGCCCAGGTAAGGGATACCAAGAGACCCAGTACTTC. This translates into CASKGPGKGYQETQYF.

The chain couples TRBV7-9 to TRBJ1-1, with 7 positions matching TRBD1. Trimming cost V 6 bases and J 3 bases; bases outside gene matches: 4. This CDR3 region has 13 residues. Per the germline V gene, CDR1 is SEHNR and CDR2 is FQNEAQ (reference sequence). CDR3 sequence: CASRQTGDTEAFF. CDR3 nucleotides: TGTGCCAGCAGACAAACAGGGGACACTGAAGCTTTCTTT.

This clone appeared a single time. V usage is TRBV9 and J usage is TRBJ1-3; no clear D gene. The V gene's germline CDR1 is SGDLS and CDR2 YYNGEE. The V end was cut by 3 bases, the J end by 7 bases, with 17 bases between. The CDR3 is made up of 15 amino acids. As DNA, the CDR3 is TGTGCCAGCAGCGAAAGGGCCTTCGAGTGGAACACCATATATTTT. It yields the protein CASSERAFEWNTIYF.

This chain links TRBV5-1 with TRBJ2-7, with 10 positions matching TRBD2. CDR3 length: 15 amino acids. With 5 bases clipped from V and 0 bases from J, the junction kept 5 bases outside the gene matches. Germline CDR1 reads SGHRS; CDR2 reads YFSETQ. The CDR3 region has the DNA TGCGCCAGCAGTTTTAGCGGGGGGAGCTCCTACGAGCAGTACTTC. Protein sequence: CASSFSGGSSYEQYF.

This chain joins TRBV6-4 and TRBJ1-4; the D is unclear. Germline CDR1 MRHNA, CDR2 SNTAGT. CDR3 length equals 13 residues. V was trimmed by 5 bases and J by 3 bases, leaving 7 bases between them. CDR3 coding DNA: TGTGCCAGCAGTATTGGGGCTAATGAAAAACTGTTTTTT. Protein: CASSIGANEKLFF.

This sequence joins TRBV7-3 and TRBJ2-2, with 12 bases aligning to TRBD2. The trim removed 4 bases at V and 3 bases at J, leaving 3 bases unmatched. Germline CDR1 reads SGHTA; CDR2 reads FQGTGA. The CDR3 runs to 16 residues. The chain's CDR3 is CASSSGLAGYTGELFF. The CDR3 coding sequence is TGTGCCAGCAGCTCTGGACTAGCGGGGTACACCGGGGAGCTGTTTTTT.

V gene TRBV7-8 combines with J gene TRBJ2-3; possible D gene TRBD2, 6 bases. The CDR3 runs to 13 residues. Germline V lookup: CDR1 SGHVS, CDR2 FQNEAQ. Trimming removed 3 bases from V and 6 bases from J, with 10 bases in between. The CDR3 nucleotides read TGTGCCAGCAGCTTGGCGGGGTGGGATACGCAGTATTTT. It specifies CASSLAGWDTQYF.

The chain recombines TRBV28 with TRBJ1-2; 9 nucleotides line up with TRBD1. Germline V gene sequence: CDR1 MDHEN, CDR2 SYDVKM. Unmatched junction bases numbered 3, after V lost 6 bases and J lost 4 bases. The CDR3 is 13 residues long. The CDR3 DNA reads TGTGCCAGCAGCACGGGACAGGGCTATGGCTACACCTTC. Its translation is CASSTGQGYGYTF.

The gene calls are TRBV4-2 and TRBJ2-3, with D possibly matching TRBD2 (5 bases). Germline CDR1 reads LGHNA; CDR2 reads YNFKEQ. CDR3 length: 15 amino acids. The V gene lost 4 bases and the J gene lost 9 bases, with 20 bases spanning the gap. The CDR3 coding sequence is TGTGCCAGCAGCCGAAACGTCAATAGCGACCAGACGCAGTATTTT. Protein sequence: CASSRNVNSDQTQYF.

This chain connects TRBV27 to TRBJ1-5; 8 bases match TRBD1. Germline CDR1 reads MNHEY; CDR2 reads SMNVEV (reference sequence). Trimming at V came to 8 bases and at J to 6 bases, leaving 12 bases not matched to a gene. The CDR3 is 15 amino acids. CDR3 residues: CASRAQDRVPQPQHF. As DNA, the CDR3 is TGTGCCAGCCGGGCTCAGGACAGGGTTCCTCAGCCCCAGCATTTT.

This chain joins TRBV5-1 and TRBJ2-7; either TRBD1 or TRBD2 may supply D (5 bases each). Trimming removed 0 bases from V and 1 base from J, with 11 bases in between. CDR3 length: 15 residues. Germline V gene lookup returns CDR1 SGHRS and CDR2 YFSETQ. CDR3 in amino acids: CASSLEGSGSYEQYF. CDR3 nucleotides: TGCGCCAGCAGCTTGGAGGGGTCGGGGTCCTACGAGCAGTACTTC.

The V and J genes are TRBV27 and TRBJ1-4, with a weak D call TRBD1 (5 bases). The CDR3 contains 13 residues. Germline loops: CDR1 MNHEY, CDR2 SMNVEV (reference sequence). The V and J ends lost 7 bases and 8 bases respectively, with 14 bases between them. The CDR3 DNA follows: TGTGCCAGCATGGGGGAAAAAAGGGAAAAACTGTTTTTT. Amino acid sequence: CASMGEKREKLFF.

The V call is TRBV7-9, the J call TRBJ2-3, with a tentative D call TRBD1 (6 bases). Germline CDR1 is SEHNR and CDR2 is FQNEAQ (reference sequence). The CDR3 loop spans 15 amino acids. Trimming removed 6 bases at V and 6 bases at J, with 19 bases between. The CDR3 loop reads CASRHPRGGVDTQYF. The CDR3 bases are TGTGCCAGCAGACATCCTAGAGGGGGAGTGGATACGCAGTATTTT.

This sequence joins TRBV2 and TRBJ2-3, with a tentative D call TRBD2 (5 bases). V was clipped by 3 bases and J by 0 bases, with 7 bases between them. The CDR3 length is 14 residues. CDR1 is SNHLY, CDR2 FYNNEI, per germline. CDR3 in DNA: TGTGCCAGCAGTGATCCGGGGAGCACAGATACGCAGTATTTT. Translation gives CASSDPGSTDTQYF.

The chain is built from TRBV2 and TRBJ2-5, with 11 bases lining up with TRBD2. The V gene end was trimmed by 1 base and the J gene end by 7 bases; junction bases not matched to a gene: 5. The V gene's germline CDR1 is SNHLY and CDR2 FYNNEI. This CDR3 region has 15 residues. CDR3 residues: CASSEGLAGGVTQYF. CDR3 coding DNA: TGTGCCAGCAGTGAAGGGCTAGCGGGAGGTGTGACCCAGTACTTC.

J is TRBJ2-7 and V is TRBV6-6, with D unclear. This CDR3 spans 12 amino acids. The V gene's germline CDR1 is MNHNY and CDR2 SVGAGI (reference sequence). V was trimmed by 6 bases and J by 1 base, leaving 7 bases between them. The CDR3 sequence is CASSPSSYEQYF. CDR3 DNA sequence: TGTGCCAGCAGCCCCAGTTCCTACGAGCAGTACTTC.

This clone was observed a single time. The genes are TRBV28 and TRBJ1-1; tentatively, D is TRBD1 (5 bases). The CDR3 sequence is 17 residues long. Germline V lookup: CDR1 MDHEN, CDR2 SYDVKM. Trimming took 1 base from V and 5 from J, leaving 20 bases between them. The CDR3 sequence is CASSLYPGRRTRTEAFF. CDR3 nucleotides: TGTGCCAGCAGTTTATACCCGGGACGCCGAACCCGGACTGAAGCTTTCTTT.